These 20 T cell receptor beta chains share one sample of origin, sequenced in a study of early T cells in non-severe SARS-CoV-2 infection. TCRdb called the 5' RACE reads again in MiXCR, with one record for every CDR3 protein. The sample includes over 100,000 distinct CDR3 sequences, 10% to 15% of them seen just once. The material sequenced was whole blood. The receptors here all came from an adult who was a healthcare worker with PCR-confirmed SARS-CoV-2 infection or an uninfected control (not recorded which).

The chain has TRBV29-1 and TRBJ2-7; either TRBD1 or TRBD2 may fit D (5 bases each). V lost 7 bases, J lost 4 bases, and 14 bases lay in between. CDR3 length equals 12 residues. In germline, CDR1 is SQVTM, CDR2 ANQGSEA. CDR3 sequence: CSASGPTYEQYF. As DNA, the CDR3 is TGCAGCGCGTCGGGACCCACATACGAGCAGTACTTC.

The rearrangement links TRBV20-1 to TRBJ1-1; D unclear. This CDR3 is built from 15 residues. Deletions cut 0 bases from V and 5 bases from J, with 16 bases between. Germline V gives CDR1 DFQATT, CDR2 SNEGSKA (reference sequence). The CDR3 sequence: CSARDPRGEVTEAFF. In DNA, the CDR3 is TGCAGTGCTAGAGATCCTCGGGGAGAGGTGACTGAAGCTTTCTTT.

The chain uses TRBV28 and TRBJ2-3, with D tentatively TRBD1 or TRBD2 (5 bases each). The germline V gene has CDR1 MDHEN and CDR2 SYDVKM. V shed 2 bases and J shed 8 bases, with 17 bases lying between them. The CDR3 is 15 residues long. The CDR3 here is CASSLGAGGTGTQYF. The CDR3 DNA follows: TGTGCCAGCAGTTTAGGGGCGGGTGGCACGGGTACGCAGTATTTT. Drawing the rest from reference TRBV28 and TRBJ2-3, the complete variable domain is DVKVTQSSRYLVKRTGEKVFLECVQDMDHENMFWYRQDPGLGLRLIYFSYDVKMKEKGDIPEGYSVSREKKERFSLILESASTNQTSMYLCASSLGAGGTGTQYFGPGTRLTVL.

Many counts were recorded for this clonotype. This chain connects TRBV28 to TRBJ1-1; 9 bases fit TRBD1. The CDR3 runs 13 residues. V dropped 6 bases and J dropped 5; count of bases not matched to a gene: 4. Germline assignment: CDR1 MDHEN and CDR2 SYDVKM. The CDR3 DNA is TGTGCCAGCAGGCGACAGGGGGGGACTGAAGCTTTCTTT. As protein: CASRRQGGTEAFF.

There are a few counts of this clonotype. This chain connects TRBV20-1 to TRBJ1-2, with 7 bases that match TRBD1. Trimming cost V 3 bases and J 0 bases; bases outside gene matches: 10. Germline V CDR1 and CDR2: DFQATT, SNEGSKA (reference sequence). The CDR3 is 16 residues long. This CDR3 is CSAREQGRQTNYGYTF. CDR3 DNA sequence: TGCAGTGCTAGGGAACAGGGGCGCCAGACTAACTATGGCTACACCTTC.

V usage is TRBV18 and J usage is TRBJ2-2; maybe TRBD1 (5 bases). V lost 3 bases to trimming and J lost 7 bases, with 12 bases between them. The CDR3 length is 14 residues. Germline V gene sequence: CDR1 KGHSH, CDR2 LQKENI. The chain's CDR3 is CASSPQGDNGELFF. CDR3 DNA sequence: TGTGCCAGCTCACCCCAGGGTGATAACGGGGAGCTGTTTTTT.

The chain has TRBV5-4 and TRBJ2-6; D is uncertain. V was cut by 5 bases and J by 0 bases, with 6 bases left in between. CDR1 is SGHNT and CDR2 is YYREEE in the germline V gene (reference sequence). This CDR3 has 14 amino acids. CDR3 in DNA: TGTGCCAGCAGTCCAACCTCTGGGGCCAACGTCCTGACTTTC. It specifies CASSPTSGANVLTF.

This clonotype was observed many times. The rearrangement uses TRBV12-3 or TRBV12-4 and TRBJ1-2; TRBD1 agrees at 8 bases. The CDR3 consists of 15 residues. The trim removed 3 bases at V and 3 bases at J, leaving 6 bases unmatched. CDR3: CASSFGGGQDYGYTF. For the CDR3, the DNA is TGTGCCAGCAGTTTCGGTGGGGGACAGGACTATGGCTACACCTTC.

At least ten counts were recorded for this clonotype. The chain recombines TRBV7-9 with TRBJ2-7; tentative D call: TRBD2 (5 bases). The germline V and J ends were trimmed by 6 bases and 10 bases, with 22 bases remaining between them. Germline CDR1 is SEHNR and CDR2 is FQNEAQ (reference sequence). The CDR3 totals 14 residues. CDR3 residues: CASRAGGRAVVQYF. CDR3 bases: TGTGCCAGCAGAGCAGGTGGCCGAGCGGTCGTTCAGTACTTC.

This clonotype was detected ten times or more. The rearrangement links TRBV30 to TRBJ2-7, with D unclear. This CDR3 contains 11 residues. Trimming cost V 0 bases and J 4 bases, with 4 bases left between them. CDR1 GTSNPN and CDR2 SVGIG come from the germline V gene (reference sequence). The CDR3 coding sequence is TGTGCCTGGAGTGTCTCGTACGAGCAGTACTTC. It encodes CAWSVSYEQYF.

In this sample, this clonotype turned up many times. The chain joins TRBV10-3 to TRBJ2-1; 15 bases map to TRBD2. Looked up from germline, CDR1 is ENHRY and CDR2 is SYGVKD. With 7 bases clipped from V and 10 bases from J, the junction kept 5 bases outside the gene matches. The length of the CDR3 is 14 residues. The CDR3 DNA reads as TGTGCCATCAATTCCGGGACTAGCGGGAGGGAGCAGTTCTTC. Translating gives CAINSGTSGREQFF.

In this sample, this clonotype turned up a few times. The chain carries TRBV4-1 and TRBJ1-2; 7 positions match TRBD1. Germline V gives CDR1 MGHRA, CDR2 YSYEKL. The CDR3 covers 15 residues. The ends lost 4 bases at V and 4 bases at J; junction bases unmatched: 9. The CDR3 DNA is TGCGCCAGCAGCCGAGCGCGACAGGGTGGCTATGGCTACACCTTC. Translated, it gives CASSRARQGGYGYTF.

The J gene is TRBJ2-3, the V gene TRBV15, with a weak D call TRBD2 (7 bases). CDR3 length: 13 residues. The V end lost 0 bases, the J end lost 11 bases, and 12 bases lay between the germline ends. Germline V gives CDR1 LNHNV, CDR2 YYDKDF (reference sequence). In nucleotides, the CDR3 is TGTGCCACCAGCAGAGATGTAAGGGGGGGGCAGTATTTT. This sequence encodes CATSRDVRGGQYF.

This clonotype was seen a handful of times. V is TRBV20-1 and J is TRBJ2-5, with D unresolved. V was pared by 2 bases and J by 0 bases, with 13 bases between. This CDR3 contains 15 residues. Germline V lookup: CDR1 DFQATT, CDR2 SNEGSKA (reference sequence). The CDR3 here is CSARLGRRYQETQYF. In DNA, the CDR3 is TGCAGTGCTAGACTCGGACGGCGGTACCAAGAGACCCAGTACTTC.

This clonotype occurred a few times. The chain recombines TRBV7-3 with TRBJ2-1, with D possibly matching TRBD2 (5 bases). V was clipped by 5 bases and J by 2 bases, with 10 bases between them. The CDR3 is 14 residues long. Germline V gene sequence: CDR1 SGHTA, CDR2 FQGTGA. The CDR3 is CASSNEGAYNEQFF. The CDR3 DNA is TGTGCCAGCAGCAACGAGGGCGCCTACAATGAGCAGTTCTTC.

This clonotype is medium-sized. This chain's CDR3 is CAWRPGLAGEQYF. CDR3 in DNA: TGTGCCTGGAGACCGGGACTAGCGGGGGAGCAGTACTTC. The chain combines TRBV30 with TRBJ2-7; the match to TRBD2 covers 13 bases. The CDR3 sequence is 13 residues long. V lost 3 bases and J lost 7; bases outside the gene matches: 3. Per the germline V gene, CDR1 is GTSNPN and CDR2 is SVGIG (reference sequence).

V usage is TRBV23-1 and J usage is TRBJ2-1; TRBD2 matches at 12 bases. TRBV23-1 is labeled an ORF, and its function is uncertain. Trimming took 2 bases from V and 0 from J; bases not matched to a gene: 17. This CDR3 region has 22 residues. The CDR3 protein is CASSQTGLAGHSRSSSYNEQFF. The CDR3 DNA reads TGCGCCAGCAGTCAAACGGGACTAGCGGGCCACAGCCGATCCAGCTCCTACAATGAGCAGTTCTTC.

This clonotype was recorded a few times. This chain uses TRBV7-9 with TRBJ1-3; D gene ambiguous. Germline V gene sequence: CDR1 SEHNR, CDR2 FQNEAQ (reference sequence). The CDR3 extends over 13 amino acids. Trimming cost V 7 bases and J 6 bases, with 13 bases left between them. This CDR3 reads CASTVGQLNTIYF. For the CDR3, the DNA is TGTGCCAGCACCGTGGGCCAGCTAAACACCATATATTTT.

This clonotype was seen many times. This sequence joins TRBV6-5 and TRBJ1-2, with D unclear. The CDR3 is made up of 15 amino acids. V lost 8 bases and J lost 4, with 20 bases in between. CDR1 and CDR2 from the germline V gene are MNHEY and SVGAGI. DNA of the CDR3: TGTGCCAGCCATCCGAAGAGAGGGCAGGTCTATGGCTACACCTTC. As protein: CASHPKRGQVYGYTF.

This clonotype came up once. The chain uses TRBV10-3 and TRBJ1-2; the D is unclear. Germline V gene data show CDR1 as ENHRY and CDR2 as SYGVKD. The CDR3 sequence is 11 residues long. The germline V and J ends were trimmed by 0 bases and 4 bases, with 0 bases remaining between them. CDR3 in amino acids: CAISESYGYTF. The CDR3 DNA follows: TGTGCCATCAGTGAGTCCTATGGCTACACCTTC.